The 14 T cell receptor beta chains given below trace back to one sample, sequenced in a study of T cells after yellow fever vaccination. TCRdb reprocessed the 5' RACE reads via MiXCR and lists one record per CDR3 protein. Found here are under 300,000 distinct CDR3 sequences, less than 9% of them singletons; the top ten hold 0.65% to 0.9%. The input for sequencing was CD4+ T cells sorted from PBMCs, taken 15 days after the yellow fever booster vaccination. The receptor set was obtained from a man aged 25 to 40 who received the YFV17D yellow fever vaccine.

In this sample, this clonotype turned up a few times. The chain links TRBV20-1 to TRBJ2-5, with D possibly being TRBD1 (5 bases). The V gene lost 6 bases and the J gene lost 4 bases, with 18 bases spanning the gap. The CDR3 is 14 residues long. Germline CDR1 DFQATT, CDR2 SNEGSKA (reference sequence). This chain's CDR3 is CSAGVSGHGETQYF. The CDR3, as DNA: TGCAGTGCCGGAGTCTCTGGACACGGAGAGACCCAGTACTTC.

The chain combines TRBV7-2 with TRBJ1-5; D remains unclear. The germline V and J ends were trimmed by 5 bases and 5 bases, with 10 bases remaining between them. Per germline, CDR1 SGHTA and CDR2 FQGNSA. CDR3 length: 13 residues. The DNA of the CDR3 is TGTGCCAGCAGCAATGGCCGGGATCAGCCCCAGCATTTT. This sequence encodes CASSNGRDQPQHF.

This clonotype was found many times. The V gene is TRBV5-5, the J gene TRBJ2-3; 8 bases agree with TRBD2. Germline V lookup: CDR1 SGHKS, CDR2 YYEKEE (reference sequence). The trim removed 2 bases at V and 3 bases at J, leaving 5 bases unmatched. The CDR3 sequence is 15 residues long. The CDR3 is CASSLFGRETDTQYF. Here the CDR3 DNA reads TGTGCCAGCAGCTTATTCGGGAGGGAGACAGATACGCAGTATTTT.

This clonotype appeared a few times. CDR3 loop: CASRRGASNTGELFF. CDR3 in DNA: TGTGCCAGCAGAAGGGGGGCGTCGAACACCGGGGAGCTGTTTTTT. The V call is TRBV6-2 or TRBV6-3, the J call TRBJ2-2; tentatively, D is TRBD1 or TRBD2 (6 bases each). The CDR3 contains 15 residues. Germline V gives CDR1 MNHEY, CDR2 SVGEGT. Deletions cut 6 bases from V and 0 bases from J, with 11 bases between.

The sample holds a few counts of this clonotype. The chain couples TRBV5-1 to TRBJ2-3, with 8 bases matching TRBD2. The V gene end was trimmed by 4 bases and the J gene end by 3 bases; junction bases not matched to a gene: 10. The CDR3 runs to 16 residues. The germline V gene encodes CDR1 SGHRS and CDR2 YFSETQ. In DNA form, the CDR3 reads TGCGCCAGCAGCCGGAGCGGGAGCTTTGTGACAGATACGCAGTATTTT. Encoded protein: CASSRSGSFVTDTQYF. Looking up the rest from reference TRBV5-1 and TRBJ2-3 gives the full variable domain: KAGVTQTPRYLIKTRGQQVTLSCSPISGHRSVSWYQQTPGQGLQFLFEYFSETQRNKGNFPGRFSGRQFSNSRSEMNVSTLELGDSALYLCASSRSGSFVTDTQYFGPGTRLTVL.

Many counts were recorded for this clonotype. The chain links TRBV12-3 or TRBV12-4 to TRBJ2-1, with TRBD2 identical over 9 bases. The CDR3 extends over 14 amino acids. V was clipped by 7 bases and J by 9 bases; unmatched bases: 10. The CDR3 loop reads CASTLSGSQFEQFF. In DNA, the CDR3 is TGTGCCAGCACCCTTAGCGGGAGTCAGTTTGAGCAGTTCTTC.

This clonotype was detected only once. This sequence may be a read error, since a much larger clone differs from it by one base. This chain links TRBV18 with TRBJ2-2, with 7 bases identical to TRBD1. This CDR3 region has 15 residues. Germline trimming cut 3 bases from V and 3 bases from J; bases unmatched to any gene: 4. The germline gives CDR1 KGHSH, CDR2 LQKENI. Here the CDR3 reads CASSPGTVDTGELFF. The CDR3 DNA reads as TGTGCCAGCTCACCCGGGACAGTGGACACCGGGGAGCTGTTTTTT.

This clonotype showed up many times. The V call is TRBV20-1, the J call TRBJ1-1; 7 bases fit TRBD1. With V trimmed by 3 bases and J by 1 base, 5 bases remained unmatched. The CDR3 is 14 amino acids. The germline V gene has CDR1 DFQATT and CDR2 SNEGSKA (reference sequence). Here the CDR3 DNA reads TGCAGTGCTAGCCGACAGGGTCCGAACACTGAAGCTTTCTTT. It codes for CSASRQGPNTEAFF.

The genes are TRBV5-6 and TRBJ2-3; D gene ambiguous. Germline CDR1 SGHDT, CDR2 YYEEEE. This CDR3 has 14 residues. V lost 5 bases, J lost 4 bases, and 14 bases lay in between. This chain's CDR3 is CASRSGGGSDTQYF. For the CDR3, the DNA is TGTGCCAGCAGATCGGGCGGTGGTTCAGATACGCAGTATTTT.

This clonotype was seen repeatedly, ten times or more. The chain has TRBV6-2 or TRBV6-3 and TRBJ2-3, with 13 bases fitting TRBD2. The CDR3 is made up of 15 amino acids. Germline V CDR1 and CDR2: MNHEY, SVGEGT. Trimming removed 4 bases from V and 6 bases from J; junction bases left unmatched: 4. The CDR3 here is CASSSTSGRPDTQYF. The CDR3 bases are TGTGCCAGCAGTTCGACTAGCGGGAGGCCCGATACGCAGTATTTT.

In its sample, this clonotype was seen a few times. The J gene is TRBJ1-2, the V gene TRBV20-1, with D tentatively TRBD1 (6 bases). Germline assignment: CDR1 DFQATT and CDR2 SNEGSKA (reference sequence). Trimming took off 5 bases at V and 4 bases at J, with 11 bases between the two ends. The CDR3 is 12 amino acids. The CDR3 is CSAGDNIYGYTF. CDR3 DNA: TGCAGTGCTGGGGACAACATCTATGGCTACACCTTC.

The V and J genes are TRBV7-6 and TRBJ2-7; TRBD1 might be the D (7 bases). The V gene lost 5 bases and the J gene lost 3 bases, with 14 bases spanning the gap. This CDR3 contains 14 residues. Per germline, CDR1 SGHVS and CDR2 FNYEAQ. The CDR3 loop reads CASSDRDSHYEQYF. As DNA, the CDR3 is TGTGCCAGCAGCGACAGGGACTCACACTACGAGCAGTACTTC.

This clonotype has a handful of counts. The gene calls are TRBV10-3 and TRBJ2-1; TRBD2 matches 12 bases. Per the germline V gene, CDR1 is ENHRY and CDR2 is SYGVKD. With 10 bases clipped from V and 8 bases from J, the junction kept 6 bases outside the gene matches. This CDR3 has 13 residues. The CDR3 protein is CATGTSGSHEQFF. The DNA of the CDR3 is TGTGCCACCGGGACTAGCGGGTCGCATGAGCAGTTCTTC.

The chain has TRBV7-9 and TRBJ2-2, with TRBD2 as a possible D gene (6 bases). Trimming cost V 5 bases and J 0 bases, with 10 bases left between them. This CDR3 region has 15 residues. Germline CDR1 is SEHNR and CDR2 is FQNEAQ (reference sequence). The CDR3 loop is CASSKGLPNTGELFF. The CDR3 DNA sequence: TGTGCCAGCAGCAAAGGACTACCGAACACCGGGGAGCTGTTTTTT.